The 18 T cell receptor beta chains below were found in one sample sequenced in a study of T-cell memory formation after mild COVID-19. A single record per CDR3 protein comes from TCRdb applying MiXCR to the 5' RACE reads. Here the sample spans 150,000 to 200,000 distinct CDR3 sequences, 30% to 35% being singletons. The sequenced material came from PBMCs or a T cell subset sorted from them (not recorded which). The receptor source for this set is an adult woman who had mild COVID-19 (a few samples of this study predate the infection). Cell type and time point are not known.

This clonotype was detected only a few times. The chain combines TRBV18 with TRBJ2-1, with TRBD1 as a possible D gene (6 bases). Germline loops: CDR1 KGHSH, CDR2 LQKENI. With 6 bases removed from V and 6 bases from J, the gap between germline ends came to 15 bases. There are 14 residues in the CDR3. In DNA form, the CDR3 reads TGTGCCAGCTCCCTGGGGGACATGTCCAATGAGCAGTTCTTC. Amino acids: CASSLGDMSNEQFF.

The V gene is TRBV10-3, the J gene TRBJ1-5, with D unclear. The V end lost 4 bases, the J end lost 5 bases, and 9 bases lay between the germline ends. The germline CDR1 and CDR2 sequences are ENHRY and SYGVKD. The CDR3 has 13 residues. CDR3 residues: CAISVGTDQPQHF. DNA for the CDR3: TGTGCCATCAGTGTCGGTACCGATCAGCCCCAGCATTTT.

The V gene is TRBV7-2, the J gene TRBJ2-3; D unclear. Germline V gives CDR1 SGHTA, CDR2 FQGNSA. There are 14 residues in the CDR3. Trimming removed 5 bases at V and 0 bases at J, with 9 bases between. The CDR3 coding sequence is TGTGCCAGCAGCCGGAGTAGTAGCACAGATACGCAGTATTTT. It specifies CASSRSSSTDTQYF.

The rearrangement joins TRBV3-1 to TRBJ2-1; D unresolved. The germline CDR1 and CDR2 sequences are LGHDT and YNNKEL (reference sequence). The germline V and J ends were trimmed by 1 base and 14 bases, with 9 bases remaining between them. CDR3 size: 11 residues. CDR3 coding DNA: TGTGCCAGCAGCCAAGGCGGTGGGAAGTTCTTC. Amino acids: CASSQGGGKFF.

This clonotype was picked up a small number of times. The J gene is TRBJ1-5, the V gene TRBV30, with D perhaps TRBD1 (6 bases). Germline CDR1 and CDR2: GTSNPN and SVGIG (reference sequence). The CDR3 runs to 13 residues. The V end lost 1 base, the J end lost 2 bases, and 6 bases lay between the germline ends. The CDR3 DNA sequence: TGTGCCTGGAGTGGACAGGGCAATCAGCCCCAGCATTTT. Amino acid sequence: CAWSGQGNQPQHF.

The V and J genes are TRBV5-1 and TRBJ2-7, with D unresolved. There are 11 residues in the CDR3. Germline lookup yields CDR1 SGHRS and CDR2 YFSETQ. The V end lost 6 bases, the J end lost 5 bases, and 9 bases lay between the germline ends. CDR3 residues: CASNEVHEQYF. CDR3 coding DNA: TGCGCCAGCAATGAGGTCCACGAGCAGTACTTC.

This clonotype is categorized as medium-sized. This sequence joins TRBV19 and TRBJ2-1; TRBD2 might be the D (5 bases). Germline CDR1 LNHDA, CDR2 SQIVND (reference sequence). This CDR3 comprises 13 residues. Trimming pared 0 bases from V and 6 bases from J, leaving 6 bases between. The CDR3 DNA reads as TGTGCCAGTAGTATAGATCGGGGCAATGAGCAGTTCTTC. Translation gives CASSIDRGNEQFF.

This clonotype has a handful of counts. The V gene is TRBV12-3 or TRBV12-4, the J gene TRBJ1-1, with D perhaps matching TRBD1 (5 bases). Trimming removed 8 bases at V and 8 bases at J, with 24 bases between. The CDR3 is 15 residues long. For the CDR3, the DNA is TGTGCCAGCTATAAGGGGAGGGGACCCTTCGAGGAAGCTTTCTTT. It encodes CASYKGRGPFEEAFF.

V and J are TRBV4-1 and TRBJ1-4, with D unresolved. This CDR3 is 13 amino acids long. The V and J ends lost 1 base and 8 bases respectively, with 8 bases between them. Germline CDR1 and CDR2: MGHRA and YSYEKL. CDR3: CASSQVAGEKLFF. CDR3 bases: TGCGCCAGCAGCCAAGTGGCGGGAGAAAAACTGTTTTTT.

This clonotype was recorded a few times. The chain uses TRBV5-1 and TRBJ2-3; D possibly corresponds to TRBD2 (7 bases). Germline CDR1 and CDR2: SGHRS and YFSETQ. Trimming took 4 bases from V and 1 from J, leaving 19 bases between them. The length of the CDR3 is 17 residues. CDR3 in amino acids: CASSPEVGGVRTDTQYF. CDR3 bases: TGCGCCAGCAGCCCCGAAGTAGGGGGGGTCCGCACAGATACGCAGTATTTT.

The genes are TRBV5-1 and TRBJ2-7, with D perhaps being TRBD1 or TRBD2 (7 bases each). CDR1 and CDR2 from the germline V gene are SGHRS and YFSETQ. The CDR3 has 13 amino acids. The V end lost 4 bases, the J end lost 7 bases, and 15 bases lay between the germline ends. CDR3 sequence: CASSPQGGSEQYF. The DNA of the CDR3 is TGCGCCAGCAGCCCCCAGGGGGGGTCGGAGCAGTACTTC. Variable domain in full (rest from reference TRBV5-1 and TRBJ2-7): KAGVTQTPRYLIKTRGQQVTLSCSPISGHRSVSWYQQTPGQGLQFLFEYFSETQRNKGNFPGRFSGRQFSNSRSEMNVSTLELGDSALYLCASSPQGGSEQYFGPGTRLTVT.

This clonotype was observed a handful of times. The rearrangement joins TRBV7-6 to TRBJ1-2; 7 bases are a match to TRBD1. J lost 4 bases, V lost 7 bases, and 6 bases had no gene match. The CDR3 has 13 amino acids. Looked up from germline, CDR1 is SGHVS and CDR2 is FNYEAQ. Here the CDR3 DNA reads TGTGCCAGCAACAACAGGGGAGCCTATGGCTACACCTTC. It yields the protein CASNNRGAYGYTF.

This clonotype appeared a single time. The V call is TRBV7-9, the J call TRBJ2-7; a weak D match, TRBD2 (6 bases). Trimming took off 2 bases at V and 6 bases at J, with 8 bases between the two ends. The V gene's germline CDR1 is SEHNR and CDR2 FQNEAQ (reference sequence). The CDR3 runs to 12 residues. CDR3 DNA: TGTGCCAGCAGCTTATCCGGGGGCGAGCAGTACTTC. Its translation is CASSLSGGEQYF.

The rearrangement links TRBV12-3 or TRBV12-4 to TRBJ2-3; D ambiguous. CDR3 length: 15 amino acids. V shed 5 bases and J shed 2 bases, with 14 bases lying between them. The CDR3 protein is CASSATGPTTDTQYF. The CDR3 DNA reads as TGTGCCAGCAGTGCAACGGGTCCCACCACAGATACGCAGTATTTT.

V is TRBV4-2 and J is TRBJ2-6; TRBD2 matches at 9 bases. CDR1 and CDR2 from the germline V gene are LGHNA and YNFKEQ. Trimming at V came to 4 bases and at J to 1 base, leaving 5 bases not matched to a gene. The CDR3 length is 17 residues. Here the CDR3 DNA reads TGTGCCAGCAGCCCGAGGAGCGGGAGGTCTGGGGCCAACGTCCTGACTTTC. Translating it yields CASSPRSGRSGANVLTF.

This CDR3 reads CSVKNRNGDTEAFF. As DNA, the CDR3 is TGCAGTGTGAAAAACAGGAACGGGGACACTGAAGCTTTCTTT. The chain links TRBV20-1 to TRBJ1-1; tentative D call: TRBD1 (5 bases). CDR1 DFQATT and CDR2 SNEGSKA come from the germline V gene (reference sequence). V was shortened by 7 bases and J by 3 bases, with 18 bases between the two germline ends. This CDR3 spans 14 amino acids.

The chain has TRBV11-3 and TRBJ1-2; D is undetermined. V was shortened by 4 bases and J by 1 base, with 10 bases between the two germline ends. The CDR3 has 14 residues. Germline CDR1 SGHNT, CDR2 YENEEA. The CDR3 loop reads CASSSDGNNYGYTF. In DNA form, the CDR3 reads TGTGCCAGCAGCTCAGACGGAAATAACTATGGCTACACCTTC. Full variable domain (rest looked up from reference TRBV11-3 and TRBJ1-2): EAGVVQSPRYKIIEKKQPVAFWCNPISGHNTLYWYLQNLGQGPELLIRYENEEAVDDSQLPKDRFSAERLKGVDSTLKIQPAELGDSAVYLCASSSDGNNYGYTFGSGTRLTVV.

The V and J genes are TRBV7-2 and TRBJ2-7; D remains unclear. The CDR3 covers 13 residues. Germline lookup yields CDR1 SGHTA and CDR2 FQGNSA. The V and J ends lost 5 bases and 1 base respectively, with 9 bases between them. CDR3 bases: TGTGCCAGCAGCACAGAAAGGTCCTACGAGCAGTACTTC. It codes for CASSTERSYEQYF.